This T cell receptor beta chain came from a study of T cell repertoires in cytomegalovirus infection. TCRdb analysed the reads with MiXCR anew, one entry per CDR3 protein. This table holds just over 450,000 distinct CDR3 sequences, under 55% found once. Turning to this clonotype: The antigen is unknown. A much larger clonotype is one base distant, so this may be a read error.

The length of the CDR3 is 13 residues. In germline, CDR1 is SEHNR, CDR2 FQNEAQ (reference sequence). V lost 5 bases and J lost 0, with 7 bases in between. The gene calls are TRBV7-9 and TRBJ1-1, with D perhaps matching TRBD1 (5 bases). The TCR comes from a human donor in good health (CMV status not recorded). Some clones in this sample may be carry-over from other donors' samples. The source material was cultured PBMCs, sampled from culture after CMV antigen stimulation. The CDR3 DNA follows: TGTGCCAGCAGCACGACAGTGAACACTGAAGCTTTCTTT. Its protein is CASSTTVNTEAFF.